The T cell receptor beta chain described here comes from a study of cytomegalovirus exposure and HLA in healthy donors listed by TCRdb under 2017. Regarding the complete study: In an earlier analysis of fewer than 750 of the donors, approximately 260 Gb of sequence data and 95 million to 130 million unique TCR beta sequences from 150 million to 200 million T cells were reported. To study patterns of TCR occurrence, a later analysis re-analyzed previously published TCR beta repertoires from around 670 donors and added high-resolution HLA genotyping. The T cell repertoires of under 700 subjects were profiled by immunosequencing and related to cytomegalovirus serostatus. Typing coverage differed by locus: A, B, C, DRB1 and DQB1 were typed in about 620-630 donors, DQA1 in roughly 510, DPA1 in over 600, and DPB1 in around 440. Of the roughly 400 genotyped donors, 81% fell in the genetic ancestry cluster associated with self-reported Caucasian donors. The aim of the study was to test whether cataloging public T cell receptors could identify signatures of past pathogen exposure. In a later genetic analysis, genome-wide SNP genotypes for 398 of the 666 donors were used, and that subset was treated as a discovery cohort. Besides the first cohort of 666 subjects, a separate validation cohort made up of 120 different subjects was used. The study combined high-throughput TCR immunosequencing, statistical association of individual TCRs with disease status, and machine learning to predict cytomegalovirus infection status. Rather than drawing on any new phenotypic data, the later analysis identified candidate immune exposures from TCR beta sequences and the way those sequences occurred across donors. An earlier analysis of 587 of the donors used high-throughput TCR beta sequencing to judge whether each TCR beta V gene segment behaved as functional or pseudogenic. Every repertoire in the discovery cohort had been generated on one and the same sequencing platform. Among about 370 genotyped donors of the cohort, an average of about 240,000 unique TCR beta nucleotide sequences was sequenced per donor, of which roughly 18% were non-productive. Four to six DR-DQ haplotypes were handled as single units for association and clustering, since linkage in the cohort was strong. HLA typing included class I and class II loci at four-digit resolution. An early release covering 550 to 650 HLA-typed donors comprised approximately 290 gigabases of sequencing data and tens of millions of unique TCR sequences. Donor age, sex, ethnicity and CMV serostatus were compiled together with the repertoire data. Here is what the overall study found, with its caveats: In vitro tests confirmed that three of the cytomegalovirus-associated TCR beta chains recognize cytomegalovirus antigens. Only TCR beta chains were sequenced in this cohort, and the absence of alpha or paired-chain data limited detectable features. At a false discovery rate of 0.05, a later analysis linked 16,951 TCR beta sequences to specific HLA alleles. Linkage disequilibrium might explain the correlated functional status among segregating V segments, but an unknown experimental factor could not be excluded. The classifier was reported to diagnose cytomegalovirus status with high specificity and sensitivity in both the original and validation cohorts. In a later genetic analysis, a missense DCLRE1C variant was associated with V-gene and J-gene trimming of TCR beta chains, and the association was replicated in an independent cohort. Compared with the roughly 670-donor mean, donors in an Asian-associated ancestry cluster had fewer N-insertions in productive TCRs, according to a later genetic analysis. In a later analysis, several top co-occurrence clusters were reported to appear linked to parvovirus B19, influenza, CMV and Epstein-Barr virus. A group of highly shared sequence variants was considered likely to be a technical artifact of the sequencing pipeline. While some public TCRs were present in many individuals, most TCR sequences turned up only very rarely across donors. Because some donors lacked HLA typing at each locus, the association tests relied only on the typed subset. It was suggested by the authors that the approach could potentially be generalized to other disease states and immunological phenotypes. When HLA alleles, especially DR and DQ, strongly co-occurred, TCR associations were difficult to assign to individual alleles. Because the 87-base-pair reads could not distinguish some IMGT-functional V segments, including TRBV6-2 and TRBV6-3, those segments were excluded. In the study, some 160 TCR beta chains were listed as associated with cytomegalovirus. According to a later analysis, TCR association rates differed among HLA loci, with DRB1 alleles showing the most associated TCRs and HLA-C alleles showing the fewest. Because counts were too low, about 18 rarely observed V segments, including chromosome 9 orphons, were left out of the earlier analysis of approximately 580 of the donors. A further reported finding was that TCR beta sequences accurately predicted the HLA-A and HLA-B alleles for most subjects in the first cohort. A later analysis found that most CMV-associated TCR beta chains appeared HLA-restricted, with HLA associations seemingly driven largely by CMV exposure. The only immune exposure information available for the cohort was CMV serostatus. In a later analysis, HLA-associated TCR beta chains showed more clonal expansion and lower generation probabilities than non-associated chains that were equally common. In an earlier analysis of approximately 590 of the donors, most TCR beta V segments appeared in productive rearrangements about 87% or about 30% of the time, broadly matching IMGT annotations. Presence/absence analyses assumed roughly uniform sequencing depth across donors, an assumption that may not hold.

In total, roughly 710 healthy bone marrow donors made up the cohort. At the time of sampling, every cohort member was nominally healthy, though immune exposures that went unrecorded were likely present. The donor tested CMV seronegative and was one of the 352 seronegative cohort members. A peripheral blood sample was collected from each donor, and TCR beta sequencing was performed on peripheral blood mononuclear cells. The Qiagen DNeasy Blood Extraction Kit was used to extract genomic DNA from the blood cell samples. Library prep was done by the immunoSEQ multiplex PCR assay. For the multiplex PCR, a mixture combining 60 forward primers for TCR Vbeta segments and 13 reverse primers for TCR Jbeta segments was used. A multiplex PCR assay on genomic DNA amplified the CDR3 region of rearranged TCR beta genes. The amplified TCR beta libraries were sequenced on the Illumina HiSeq System as 87-base-pair reads. In the original analysis: Across the roughly 640 repertoires, a later analysis counted about 81 million unique TCR beta chains, about 10 million of which were shared by at least two donors. A nearest-neighbor algorithm error-corrected the raw reads and collapsed the reads into unique sequences, merging closely related sequences to remove PCR and sequencing errors. Alignment of CDR3 sequences to IMGT reference sequences was used to assign V, D and J gene segments. For a sequence to be retained, a match of at least six nucleotides was required to both a V gene segment and a J gene segment. A rearrangement counted as productive if the CDR3 had no stop codons and remained in frame with V and J, and every other rearrangement counted as non-productive. CDR3 was defined according to IMGT convention as the region running from the second conserved V-encoded cysteine to the conserved J-encoded phenylalanine. Sequences without an unambiguous match to a single V gene segment were excluded from the earlier analysis of approximately 560 of the donors. In an earlier analysis of almost 600 of the donors, a V segment was called functional when productive rearrangements were above 56.7%, and segregating when the standard deviation between donors exceeded 5%. A statistical classification framework was built to diagnose cytomegalovirus status from the catalog of TCR beta chain sequences. V and J gene assignment, in a later analysis, came from comparing TCR nucleotide sequences with IMGT/GENE-DB human TR gene sequences. In a later analysis, CDR3 sequences and most-parsimonious VDJ recombination scenarios were assigned using the TCRdist pipeline. In a later analysis, each TCR beta chain was defined by its CDR3 amino acid sequence together with its V-gene family, and reads without a unique V-gene family were excluded. To address suspected cross-contamination and a sequencing artifact, a later analysis removed roughly 640 highly shared, low-generation-probability nucleotide sequences. A later analysis calculated a clonal expansion index for each public chain from normalized within-repertoire ranks of inferred template counts. In a later analysis, generation probabilities were computed with a VDJ recombination model fitted to out-of-frame rearrangements, and the resulting probabilities were checked against IGoR. A later analysis scored TCR-TCR, TCR-HLA and TCR-CMV co-occurrence with hypergeometric tests, applying a repertoire-size bias correction to TCR pairs. In a later analysis, false discovery rates were estimated by permuting HLA or CMV assignments 20 times. A later analysis grouped co-occurring TCRs with DBSCAN, adding TCRdist sequence similarity when clustering within HLA-allele-positive subsets. Co-occurrence clustering excluded repertoires with fewer than 30,000 or more than 120,000 public chains, plus five with anomalous nucleotide sharing. TCRdb took over this immuneACCESS table, retaining in-frame rearrangements with V and J assigned. Such tables are incomplete; in checked studies, under half of the missing clones stem from an unresolved V gene, and the remainder is unexplained. The V and J calls and clone size were taken over from that table, and D and trimming were inferred from the DNA. This sample's table carries under 150,000 clones. Under 3.5% of the sample goes to the ten largest clones.

V lost 2 bases and J lost 4 bases; the stretch between them is 13 bases long. From its cysteine to its phenylalanine, the CDR3 spans 14 amino acids. The DNA shown is the 42-base CDR3, in frame from base 1. The germline V gene supplies CDR1 SGHTS and CDR2 YDEGEE. As to this clone: Its antigen remains undetermined.

Sample: PBMCs. The sequence derives from a man between 40 and 49 years old in good health and CMV-seronegative. The chain is made from TRBV5-8 and TRBJ2-7; the D gene is perhaps TRBD1, from 6 matching bases. CDR3 reads: CASSFFTGYYEQYF. The DNA reads TGTGCCAGCAGCTTCTTCACAGGGTATTACGAGCAGTACTTC.